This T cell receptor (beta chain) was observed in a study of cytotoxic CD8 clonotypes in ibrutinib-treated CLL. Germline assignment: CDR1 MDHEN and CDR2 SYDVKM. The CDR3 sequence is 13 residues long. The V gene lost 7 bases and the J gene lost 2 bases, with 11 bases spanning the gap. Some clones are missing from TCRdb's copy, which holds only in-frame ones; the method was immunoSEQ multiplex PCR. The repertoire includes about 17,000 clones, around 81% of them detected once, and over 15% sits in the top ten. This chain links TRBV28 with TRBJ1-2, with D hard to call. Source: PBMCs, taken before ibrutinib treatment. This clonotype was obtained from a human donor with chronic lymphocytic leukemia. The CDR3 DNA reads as TGTGCCAGCAAAGAGAAGGTGAACTATGGCTACACCTTC. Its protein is CASKEKVNYGYTF.